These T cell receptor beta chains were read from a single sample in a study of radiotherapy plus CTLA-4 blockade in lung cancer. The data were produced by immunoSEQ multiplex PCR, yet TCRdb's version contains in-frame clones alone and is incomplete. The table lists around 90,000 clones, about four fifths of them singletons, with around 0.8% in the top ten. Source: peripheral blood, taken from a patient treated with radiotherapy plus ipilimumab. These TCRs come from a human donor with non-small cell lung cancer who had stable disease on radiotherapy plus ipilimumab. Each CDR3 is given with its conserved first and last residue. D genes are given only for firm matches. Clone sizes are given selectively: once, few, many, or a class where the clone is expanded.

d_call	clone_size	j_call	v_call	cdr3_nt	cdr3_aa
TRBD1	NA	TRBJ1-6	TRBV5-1	TGCGCCAGCAGCTCGCAAGACAGGGCCCGCAATTCACCCCTCCACTTT	CASSSQDRARNSPLHF
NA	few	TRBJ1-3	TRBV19	TGTGCCAGTAGGACCCGGGGACTCTCCGGAAACACCATATATTTT	CASRTRGLSGNTIYF
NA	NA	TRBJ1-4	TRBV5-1	TGCGCCAGCAGCTTCGGGGGCGATGAAAAACTGTTTTTT	CASSFGGDEKLFF
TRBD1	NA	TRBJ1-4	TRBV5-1	TGCGCCAGCAGCCCGGACAGGGGAAGGGGAAATGAAAAACTGTTTTTT	CASSPDRGRGNEKLFF
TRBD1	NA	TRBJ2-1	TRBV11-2	TGTGCCAGCAGCCGTATGGAGGACAGGGAAGATGAGCAGTTCTTC	CASSRMEDREDEQFF
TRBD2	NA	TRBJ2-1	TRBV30	TGTGCCTGGAGTGGACTAGCGGATAACAATGAGCAGTTCTTC	CAWSGLADNNEQFF
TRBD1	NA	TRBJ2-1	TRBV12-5	TGTGCTAGTGGTTTGGTCCCGGTCTCCGGGACAGTTTCTCTCAGTGAGCAGTTCTTC	CASGLVPVSGTVSLSEQFF
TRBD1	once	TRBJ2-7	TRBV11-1	TGTGCCAGCAGCTTGGACAGGGGGCGTGAGCAGTACTTC	CASSLDRGREQYF
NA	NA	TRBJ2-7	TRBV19	TGTGCCAGTAGTTCCCGGACGGTAAACTACGAGCAGTACTTC	CASSSRTVNYEQYF
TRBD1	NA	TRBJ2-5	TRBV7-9	TGTGCCAGCAGCAACAGGGGACGGGGCCGAGGGCAAGAGACCCAGTACTTC	CASSNRGRGRGQETQYF
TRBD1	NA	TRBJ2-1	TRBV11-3	TGTGCCAGCAGCTTGTACAGGGGGCGTGAGCAGTTCTTC	CASSLYRGREQFF
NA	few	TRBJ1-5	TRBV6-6	TGTGCCAGCAGTTACCGGGAAGGGCAGCCCCAGCATTTT	CASSYREGQPQHF
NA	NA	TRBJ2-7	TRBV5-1	TGCGCCAGCAGCGAACATAGGGAGCAGTACTTC	CASSEHREQYF
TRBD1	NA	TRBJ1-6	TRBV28	TGTGCCAGCAGAACCTCCGGGACAGATAATTCACCCCTCCACTTT	CASRTSGTDNSPLHF
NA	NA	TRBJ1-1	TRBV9	TGTGCCAGCAGCGTAGTATCCGGGGACACTGAAGCTTTCTTT	CASSVVSGDTEAFF
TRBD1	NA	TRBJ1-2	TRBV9	TGTGCCAGCAGCGCCGTTAAGACAGGGACTAACTATGGCTACACCTTC	CASSAVKTGTNYGYTF
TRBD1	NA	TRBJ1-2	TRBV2	TGTGCCAGCAGGCAACCAACAGGGGGCGCTGACTATGGCTACACCTTC	CASRQPTGGADYGYTF
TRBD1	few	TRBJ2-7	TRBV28	TGTGCCAGCCTACCAGGGGGCGCTTACGAGCAGTACTTC	CASLPGGAYEQYF
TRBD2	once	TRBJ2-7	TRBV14	TGTGCCAGCAGCCACAGGACTAGCGGGAGGGCCGAGCAGTACTTC	CASSHRTSGRAEQYF